This paragraph covers one TCR beta chain sequence. The protocol was immunoSEQ multiplex PCR, while the TCRdb copy is restricted to in-frame clones and leaves out a portion. The sample includes over 45,000 clones, nearly 85% of them seen just once. Germline values: CDR1 SGHNT, CDR2 YENEEA. V lost 0 bases, J lost 8 bases, and 5 bases lay in between. The CDR3 covers 13 residues. The entry originates in a study of OX40 agonist ivuxolimab in advanced cancers. The overall study: Those treated in dose escalation had hepatocellular carcinoma, melanoma, renal cell cancer or head and neck cancer.

The chain couples TRBV11-3 to TRBJ1-6; unclear D gene. Sequenced material: CD4+ or CD8+ T cells sorted from blood, taken in a trial of the OX40 agonist ivuxolimab. This sequence was found in an adult with an advanced solid tumor such as melanoma, head and neck, liver or kidney cancer. The CDR3 DNA follows: TGTGCCAGCAGCTTAGATGCGGATTCACCCCTCCACTTT. It is translated as CASSLDADSPLHF.